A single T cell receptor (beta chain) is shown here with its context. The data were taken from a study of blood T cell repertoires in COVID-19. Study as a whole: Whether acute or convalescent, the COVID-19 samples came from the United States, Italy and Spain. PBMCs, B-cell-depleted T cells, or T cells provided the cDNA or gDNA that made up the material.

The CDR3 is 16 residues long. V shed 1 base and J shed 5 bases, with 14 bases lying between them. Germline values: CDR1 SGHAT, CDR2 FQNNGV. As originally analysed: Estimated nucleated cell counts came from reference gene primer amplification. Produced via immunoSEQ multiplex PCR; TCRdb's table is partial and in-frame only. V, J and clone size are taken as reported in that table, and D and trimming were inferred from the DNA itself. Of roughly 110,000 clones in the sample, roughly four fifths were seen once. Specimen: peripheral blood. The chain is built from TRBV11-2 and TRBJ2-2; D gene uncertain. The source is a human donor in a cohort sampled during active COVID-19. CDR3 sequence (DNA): TGTGCCAGCAGCTTAGCAGGCACAGTCGGAACCGGGGAGCTGTTTTTT. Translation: CASSLAGTVGTGELFF.